This is a list of T cell receptor beta chains from one sample in a study of CD8 T cells in Susac syndrome. TCRdb reprocessed the immunoSEQ multiplex PCR reads via MiXCR and lists one record per CDR3 protein. The sample lists about 120,000 distinct CDR3 sequences; around 90% were seen once. The sequenced sample consisted of CD4+ T cells from PBMCs. The source is a human donor in good health. Both conserved end residues are part of each CDR3. A D gene is named only where the DNA matches it firmly. The size field is filled for only some rows; it gives once, few, many or a size class.

CDR3 length	V gene	D gene	clone size	J gene	CDR3 DNA	CDR3 protein
15	TRBV7-9	TRBD1	-	TRBJ1-2	TGTGCCAGCAGCCCGGGACAGGCGCCGGACTATGGCTACACCTTC	CASSPGQAPDYGYTF
18	TRBV29-1	TRBD2	-	TRBJ2-7	TGCAGCGTTGAAGATCGAGGGGTACGAGCGGGGTTGCGTTACGAGCAGTACTTC	CSVEDRGVRAGLRYEQYF
16	TRBV15	-	-	TRBJ2-2	TGTGCCACCAGCCGAACGCCCGTAACGAACACCGGGGAGCTGTTTTTT	CATSRTPVTNTGELFF
13	TRBV7-2	TRBD2	-	TRBJ2-1	TGTGCCAGCAGCTCTCGGACTAGCGGAGAGCAGTTCTTC	CASSSRTSGEQFF
13	TRBV20-1	-	-	TRBJ1-5	TGCAGTGCTAGACAGGATAGCAATCAGCCCCAGCATTTT	CSARQDSNQPQHF
14	TRBV28	-	-	TRBJ1-1	TGTGCCAGCAGTGCAGGGGTCGGTAACACTGAAGCTTTCTTT	CASSAGVGNTEAFF
12	TRBV10-3	-	-	TRBJ2-1	TGTGCCATCAGTGACTACTACAATGAGCAGTTCTTC	CAISDYYNEQFF
13	TRBV7-9	-	-	TRBJ2-7	TGTGCCAGCAGCTTTATCCCGGCCTACGAGCAGTACTTC	CASSFIPAYEQYF
15	TRBV7-2	TRBD1	-	TRBJ1-2	TGTGCCAGCAGCTTCGCCGGGACAGGGTTCGGTGGCTACACCTTC	CASSFAGTGFGGYTF
17	TRBV4-2	TRBD2	once	TRBJ2-3	TGTGCCAGCAGCCAAGGATTAGCGGGAGAGTTGTCAGATACGCAGTATTTT	CASSQGLAGELSDTQYF
15	TRBV20-1	-	-	TRBJ1-1	TGCAGTGCTAGAGATACTCGCCCCTCTAAAGGTGAAGCTTTCTTT	CSARDTRPSKGEAFF
15	TRBV5-1	-	-	TRBJ2-5	TGCGCCAGCAGCAGCCCGGCGGGGTCGGGGGAGACCCAGTACTTC	CASSSPAGSGETQYF
15	TRBV7-3	TRBD2	-	TRBJ2-3	TGTGCCAGCAGCTTACGTGGGACTAGGGAAGATACGCAGTATTTT	CASSLRGTREDTQYF
13	TRBV19	-	-	TRBJ1-1	TGTGCCAGTAGTATGGGAAGGAACACTGAAGCTTTCTTT	CASSMGRNTEAFF
16	TRBV6-6	-	-	TRBJ2-3	TGTGCCAGCAGTTACGGGGGGAGTCTGGCTCCAGATACGCAGTATTTT	CASSYGGSLAPDTQYF
13	TRBV20-1	-	-	TRBJ2-7	TGCAGTGCTAGAGTCTCTTCGGGTCGCGAGCAGTACTTC	CSARVSSGREQYF
14	TRBV7-3	-	-	TRBJ2-1	TGTGCCAGCAGCCCCCTTTCAGGGGACAATGAGCAGTTCTTC	CASSPLSGDNEQFF
17	TRBV2	-	-	TRBJ2-7	TGTGCCAGCAGTGAAACATCTCCCCCCAGGGTGGGCCACGAGCAGTACTTC	CASSETSPPRVGHEQYF
15	TRBV20-1	TRBD1	-	TRBJ1-2	TGCAGTGCTAGAGAACTAGCCGGGACAGGGGCCGGCTACACCTTC	CSARELAGTGAGYTF
13	TRBV12-3/TRBV12-4	-	few	TRBJ2-7	TGTGCCAGCACCTGGGGTAGTGGGGGGAGTAAGTACTTC	CASTWGSGGSKYF
12	TRBV11-1	-	-	TRBJ2-7	TGTGCCAGCAGCTTAAGTGAGAACGAGCAGTACTTC	CASSLSENEQYF
18	TRBV5-1	TRBD2	-	TRBJ2-1	TGCGCCAGCAGCTCTCTTAGCGGGAGGGGAGTACCGTACAATGAGCAGTTCTTC	CASSSLSGRGVPYNEQFF
15	TRBV3-1	TRBD2	-	TRBJ2-3	TGTGCCAGCAGCCAAGCGGGAGGGGGCACAGATACGCAGTATTTT	CASSQAGGGTDTQYF
15	TRBV7-9	-	-	TRBJ2-3	TGTGCCAGCACCTCGGGCCGGGGCGACACAGATACGCAGTATTTT	CASTSGRGDTDTQYF
15	TRBV7-2	-	-	TRBJ2-1	TGTGCCAGCAGCTTCAAAGACAGCGCCTACAATGAGCAGTTCTTC	CASSFKDSAYNEQFF
15	TRBV7-8	-	-	TRBJ1-1	TGTGCCAGCAGCGTACCGACAGGACCGAACACTGAAGCTTTCTTT	CASSVPTGPNTEAFF
16	TRBV19	-	-	TRBJ2-1	TGTGCCAGTAGTAAGACAGTAGAAATATGGTACAATGAGCAGTTCTTC	CASSKTVEIWYNEQFF
15	TRBV9	-	-	TRBJ2-3	TGTGCCAGCAGCCAAGGGACAACAGTCACAGATACGCAGTATTTT	CASSQGTTVTDTQYF
14	TRBV29-1	-	-	TRBJ1-2	TGCAGCGTTGAAAACGGGAGAGCTAACTATGGCTACACCTTC	CSVENGRANYGYTF
13	TRBV4-1	-	-	TRBJ2-1	TGCGCCAGCAGCCAAGATCCCATCCGGGTTCAGTTCTTC	CASSQDPIRVQFF
14	TRBV29-1	TRBD1	-	TRBJ2-2	TGCAGCGTTGAGTCGGACAGGGTGGCCGGGGAGCTGTTTTTT	CSVESDRVAGELFF
16	TRBV7-7	-	-	TRBJ2-1	TGTGCTAGCAGCCCCGACTACAGAGCGTCCTACAATGAGCAGTTCTTC	CASSPDYRASYNEQFF
14	TRBV7-9	-	-	TRBJ1-5	TGTGCCAGCAGCTTTGAGGGTTGGAATCAGCCCCAGCATTTT	CASSFEGWNQPQHF
13	TRBV18	TRBD1	-	TRBJ2-4	TGTGCCAGCTCATCGGGACAGGATAACATTCAGTACTTC	CASSSGQDNIQYF
15	TRBV6-5	-	-	TRBJ2-7	TGTGCCAGCAGCCGCGAAGGGTCGAGCTCCTACGAGCAGTACTTC	CASSREGSSSYEQYF
13	TRBV24-1	-	-	TRBJ2-1	TGTGCCACCAGTGAGCAGGAGTACAATGAGCAGTTCTTC	CATSEQEYNEQFF
13	TRBV7-9	TRBD1	-	TRBJ1-4	TGTGCCAGCAGTCGGACAGGGATTGGAAAACTGTTTTTT	CASSRTGIGKLFF
15	TRBV20-1	TRBD2	-	TRBJ2-7	TGCAGTGCTAGAGAGCTTTCGACTAGCGGATACGAGCAGTACTTC	CSARELSTSGYEQYF
18	TRBV15	TRBD1	-	TRBJ2-4	TGTGCCACCAGCAGAGATCAGGGGACAGGCGATGCCAAAAACATTCAGTACTTC	CATSRDQGTGDAKNIQYF
15	TRBV4-3	-	-	TRBJ1-4	TGCGCCAGCAGCCAAGATAAAGGCTTTCGGGAAAAACTGTTTTTT	CASSQDKGFREKLFF
18	TRBV6-5	-	-	TRBJ2-1	TGTGCCAGCAGTTACTCCGGCAGCGGGTCGATAACAAACAATGAGCAGTTCTTC	CASSYSGSGSITNNEQFF
11	TRBV12-5	-	once	TRBJ1-5	TGTGCTGGCCTCGACAATCAGCCCCAGCATTTT	CAGLDNQPQHF
14	TRBV20-1	-	-	TRBJ1-2	TGCAGTGCTAGGGGGGGTGGACGGAACTATGGCTACACCTTC	CSARGGGRNYGYTF
11	TRBV5-1	-	-	TRBJ2-7	TGCGCCAGCAGCGAACGCGACGAGCAGTACTTC	CASSERDEQYF
13	TRBV12-3/TRBV12-4	TRBD1	-	TRBJ2-7	TGTGCCAGCAGCTCAGGGACAGACTACGAGCAGTACTTC	CASSSGTDYEQYF
14	TRBV5-5	-	-	TRBJ1-1	TGTGCCAGCAGCTCAGGACAGCTTCAGGCTGAAGCTTTCTTT	CASSSGQLQAEAFF
15	TRBV7-2	TRBD2	-	TRBJ2-5	TGTGCCAGCAGCTCAGAGGGGACTAGCGGAAAGACCCAGTACTTC	CASSSEGTSGKTQYF
18	TRBV23-1	-	-	TRBJ1-3	TGCGCCAGCAGTCAATCGTCGTGGGGTCCCCTCTCTGGAAACACCATATATTTT	CASSQSSWGPLSGNTIYF
16	TRBV19	-	-	TRBJ2-6	TGTGCCAGTAGTTCCTGGACAGCTTCTGGGGCCAACGTCCTGACTTTC	CASSSWTASGANVLTF
17	TRBV10-3	-	-	TRBJ2-3	TGTGCCATCAGTGAGTCGAAGAGGGAAACACCCACAGATACGCAGTATTTT	CAISESKRETPTDTQYF
15	TRBV7-8	-	-	TRBJ1-5	TGTGCCAGCAGCTCAGGGGAAAATAGCAATCAGCCCCAGCATTTT	CASSSGENSNQPQHF
18	TRBV12-3/TRBV12-4	-	-	TRBJ2-7	TGTGCCAGCAGTAAAGGGACATCGGGTACAGGGTACCCGTACGAGCAGTACTTC	CASSKGTSGTGYPYEQYF
18	TRBV23-1	TRBD1	-	TRBJ2-2	TGCGCCAGCAGTCAGGGGCCGGGACAGGCTGACAACACCGGGGAGCTGTTTTTT	CASSQGPGQADNTGELFF
17	TRBV27	-	-	TRBJ2-6	TGTGCCAGCTCGGGCAGTAAGTTGATATCTGGGGCCAACGTCCTGACTTTC	CASSGSKLISGANVLTF